Shown below are 3 T cell receptor beta chains from a single sample sequenced in a study of OX40 agonist ivuxolimab in advanced cancers. Data came from immunoSEQ multiplex PCR; TCRdb stores just in-frame clones and leaves some out. This sample has roughly 67,000 clones; more than 75% occur once, and the top ten carry under 0.85%. The source material was CD4+ or CD8+ T cells sorted from blood, sampled in a trial of the OX40 agonist ivuxolimab. Receptor source: an adult with an advanced solid tumor such as melanoma, head and neck, liver or kidney cancer.

This sequence joins TRBV5-4 and TRBJ2-7, with TRBD1 matching 9 bases. CDR3 length: 15 amino acids. The V gene end was trimmed by 1 base and the J gene end by 3 bases; junction bases not matched to a gene: 5. CDR1 SGHNT and CDR2 YYREEE come from the germline V gene (reference sequence). CDR3 sequence reads: CASSLSGTGSYEQYF. CDR3 nucleotide sequence: TGTGCCAGCAGCTTGTCCGGGACAGGGAGCTACGAGCAGTACTTC.

CDR3 nucleotide sequence: TGTGCCAGTCCCTCGGGAGGAGTGAGGCAGCCCCAGCATTTT. Its translation is CASPSGGVRQPQHF. This rearrangement joins TRBV19 to TRBJ1-5; D not certain. V dropped 8 bases and J dropped 7 bases, with 18 bases sitting between them. The germline V gene encodes CDR1 LNHDA and CDR2 SQIVND (reference sequence). The CDR3 length is 14 residues. Complete variable domain (other parts from reference TRBV19 and TRBJ1-5): DGGITQSPKYLFRKEGQNVTLSCEQNLNHDAMYWYRQDPGQGLRLIYYSQIVNDFQKGDIAEGYSVSREKKESFPLTVTSAQKNPTAFYLCASPSGGVRQPQHFGDGTRLSIL.

The chain recombines TRBV6-1 with TRBJ1-2, with unresolved D. With 0 bases removed from V and 8 bases from J, the gap between germline ends came to 4 bases. The CDR3 totals 11 residues. Germline values: CDR1 MNHNS, CDR2 SASEGT. CDR3 residues: CASSEAGGYTF. For the CDR3, the DNA is TGTGCCAGCAGTGAAGCGGGGGGCTACACCTTC.